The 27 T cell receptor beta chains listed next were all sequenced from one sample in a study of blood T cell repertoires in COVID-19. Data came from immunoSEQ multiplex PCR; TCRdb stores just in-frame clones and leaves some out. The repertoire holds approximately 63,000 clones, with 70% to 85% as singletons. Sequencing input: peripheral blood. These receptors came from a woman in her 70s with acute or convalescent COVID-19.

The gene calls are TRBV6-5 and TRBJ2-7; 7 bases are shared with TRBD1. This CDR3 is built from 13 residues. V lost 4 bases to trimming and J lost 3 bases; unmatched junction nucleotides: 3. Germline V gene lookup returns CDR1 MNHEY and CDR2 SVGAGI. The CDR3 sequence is CASSSAGGYEQYF. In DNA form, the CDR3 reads TGTGCCAGCAGTTCGGCAGGGGGCTACGAGCAGTACTTC.

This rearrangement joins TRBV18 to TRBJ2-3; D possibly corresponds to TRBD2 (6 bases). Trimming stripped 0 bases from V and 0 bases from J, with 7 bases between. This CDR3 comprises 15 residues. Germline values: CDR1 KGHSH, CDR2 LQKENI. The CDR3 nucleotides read TGTGCCAGCTCACCACCTAGCGGTAGCACAGATACGCAGTATTTT. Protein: CASSPPSGSTDTQYF.

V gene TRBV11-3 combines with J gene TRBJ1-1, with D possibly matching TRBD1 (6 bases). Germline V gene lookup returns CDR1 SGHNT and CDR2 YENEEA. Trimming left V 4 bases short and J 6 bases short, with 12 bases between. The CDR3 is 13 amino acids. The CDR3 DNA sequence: TGTGCCAGCAGCTCCCTCAGGGGCGCTGAAGCTTTCTTT. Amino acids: CASSSLRGAEAFF.

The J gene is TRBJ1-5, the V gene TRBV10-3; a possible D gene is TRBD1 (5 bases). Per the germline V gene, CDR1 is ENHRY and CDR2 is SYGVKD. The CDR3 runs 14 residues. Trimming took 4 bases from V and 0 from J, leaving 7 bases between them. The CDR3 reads CAISVTDSNQPQHF. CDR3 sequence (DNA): TGTGCCATCAGTGTGACAGATAGCAATCAGCCCCAGCATTTT.

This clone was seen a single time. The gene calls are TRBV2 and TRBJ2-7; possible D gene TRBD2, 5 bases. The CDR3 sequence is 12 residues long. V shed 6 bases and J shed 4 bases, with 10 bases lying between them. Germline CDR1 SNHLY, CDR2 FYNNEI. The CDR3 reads CASRRDAYEQYF. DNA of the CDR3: TGTGCCAGCAGGAGGGATGCTTACGAGCAGTACTTC.

As DNA, the CDR3 is TGTGCCAGCAGTGAAGGAATAGCGGGGGGGAATGAGCAGTTCTTC. Protein product: CASSEGIAGGNEQFF. The chain links TRBV6-4 to TRBJ2-1, with 11 bases fitting TRBD2. Germline loops: CDR1 MRHNA, CDR2 SNTAGT. Germline trimming cut 3 bases from V and 7 bases from J; bases unmatched to any gene: 5. This CDR3 has 15 residues.

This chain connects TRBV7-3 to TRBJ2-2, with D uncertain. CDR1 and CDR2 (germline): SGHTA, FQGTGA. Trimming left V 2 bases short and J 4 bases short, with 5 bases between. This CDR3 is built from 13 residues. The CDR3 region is CASSLLSTGELFF. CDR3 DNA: TGTGCCAGCAGCTTATTGAGCACCGGGGAGCTGTTTTTT.

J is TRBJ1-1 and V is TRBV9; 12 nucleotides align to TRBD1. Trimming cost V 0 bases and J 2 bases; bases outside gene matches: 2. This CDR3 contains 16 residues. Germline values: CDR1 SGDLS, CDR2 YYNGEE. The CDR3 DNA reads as TGTGCCAGCAGCGTAGGAGGGACAGGGGGCAACACTGAAGCTTTCTTT. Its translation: CASSVGGTGGNTEAFF.

CDR3 region: CASSLHRDRGRYRSSYNEQFF. CDR3 nucleotides: TGTGCCAGTAGTCTCCACCGGGACAGGGGTCGTTATAGAAGCTCCTACAATGAGCAGTTCTTC. The gene calls are TRBV19 and TRBJ2-1; 10 bases map to TRBD1. From germline, CDR1 is LNHDA and CDR2 SQIVND (reference sequence). Trimming at V came to 5 bases and at J to 0 bases, leaving 19 bases not matched to a gene. The CDR3 has 21 amino acids.

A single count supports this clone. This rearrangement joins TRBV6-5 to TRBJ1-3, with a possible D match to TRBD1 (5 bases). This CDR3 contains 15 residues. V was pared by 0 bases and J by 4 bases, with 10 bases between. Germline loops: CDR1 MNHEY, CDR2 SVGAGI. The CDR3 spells CASSYSPGYGNTIYF. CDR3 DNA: TGTGCCAGCAGTTACTCACCAGGGTACGGAAACACCATATATTTT.

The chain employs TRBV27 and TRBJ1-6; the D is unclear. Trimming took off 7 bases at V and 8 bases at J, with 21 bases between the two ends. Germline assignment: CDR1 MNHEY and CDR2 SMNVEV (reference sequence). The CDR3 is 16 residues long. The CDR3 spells CASTLPQSENDSPLHF. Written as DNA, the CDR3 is TGTGCCAGCACTCTTCCCCAGAGCGAAAATGATTCACCCCTCCACTTT.

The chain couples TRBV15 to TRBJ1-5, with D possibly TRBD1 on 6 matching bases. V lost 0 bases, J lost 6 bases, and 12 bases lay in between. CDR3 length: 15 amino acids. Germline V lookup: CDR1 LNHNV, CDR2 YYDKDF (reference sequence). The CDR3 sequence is CATSRDIGGGQPQHF. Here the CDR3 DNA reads TGTGCCACCAGCAGAGATATAGGGGGTGGTCAGCCCCAGCATTTT.

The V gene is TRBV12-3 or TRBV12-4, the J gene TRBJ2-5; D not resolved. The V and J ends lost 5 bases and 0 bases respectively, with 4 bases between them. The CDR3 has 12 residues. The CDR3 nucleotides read TGTGCCAGCAGTCGGTACCAAGAGACCCAGTACTTC. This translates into CASSRYQETQYF.

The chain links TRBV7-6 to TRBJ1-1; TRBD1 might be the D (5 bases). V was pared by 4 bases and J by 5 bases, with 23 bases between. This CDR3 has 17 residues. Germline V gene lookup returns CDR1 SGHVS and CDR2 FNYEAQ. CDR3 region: CASSYGLVGGEGTEAFF. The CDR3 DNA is TGTGCCAGCAGCTACGGTTTGGTGGGAGGGGAGGGGACTGAAGCTTTCTTT.

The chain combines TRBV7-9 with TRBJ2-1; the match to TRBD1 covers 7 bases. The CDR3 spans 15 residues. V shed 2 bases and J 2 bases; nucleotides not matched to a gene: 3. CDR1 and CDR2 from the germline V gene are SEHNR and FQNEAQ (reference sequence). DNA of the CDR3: TGTGCCAGCAGCTTATCGGGACAGACCTACAATGAGCAGTTCTTC. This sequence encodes CASSLSGQTYNEQFF.

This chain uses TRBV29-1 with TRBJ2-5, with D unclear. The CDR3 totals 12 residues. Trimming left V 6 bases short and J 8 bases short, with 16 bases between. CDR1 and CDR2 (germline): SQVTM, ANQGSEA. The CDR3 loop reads CSVAVSSPTQYF. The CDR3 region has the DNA TGCAGCGTGGCGGTCTCCAGCCCCACCCAGTACTTC.

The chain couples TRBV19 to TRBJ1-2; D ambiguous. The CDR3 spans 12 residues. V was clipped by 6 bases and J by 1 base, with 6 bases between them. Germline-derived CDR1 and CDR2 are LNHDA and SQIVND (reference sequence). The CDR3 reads CASRYNNYGYTF. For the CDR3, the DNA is TGTGCCAGTAGATACAATAACTATGGCTACACCTTC.

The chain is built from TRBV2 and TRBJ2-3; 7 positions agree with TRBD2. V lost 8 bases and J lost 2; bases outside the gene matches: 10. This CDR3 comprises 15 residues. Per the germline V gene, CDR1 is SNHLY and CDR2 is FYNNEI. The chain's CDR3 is CASSAGGSATDTQYF. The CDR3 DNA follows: TGTGCCAGCTCGGCCGGGGGGTCTGCCACAGATACGCAGTATTTT.

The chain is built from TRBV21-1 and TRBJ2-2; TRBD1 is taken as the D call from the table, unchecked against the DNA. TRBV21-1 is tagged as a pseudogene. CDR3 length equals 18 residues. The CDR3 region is CASSAHLGTPAGTGELFF. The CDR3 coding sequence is TGTGCCAGCAGCGCCCACTTGGGGACACCTGCGGGCACCGGGGAGCTGTTTTTT.

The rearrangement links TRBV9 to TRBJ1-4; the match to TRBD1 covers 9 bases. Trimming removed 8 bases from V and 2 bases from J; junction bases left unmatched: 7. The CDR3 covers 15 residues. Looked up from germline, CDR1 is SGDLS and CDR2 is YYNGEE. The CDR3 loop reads CARGQGTFTNEKLFF. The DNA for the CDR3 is TGTGCCAGAGGACAGGGGACCTTTACTAATGAAAAACTGTTTTTT.

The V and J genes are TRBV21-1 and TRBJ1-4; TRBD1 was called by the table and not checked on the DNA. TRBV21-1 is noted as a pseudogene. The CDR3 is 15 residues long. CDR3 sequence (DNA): TGTGCCAGCAGCACCCTCGAAGGGGGTGTTGAAAAACTGTTTTTT. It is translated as CASSTLEGGVEKLFF.

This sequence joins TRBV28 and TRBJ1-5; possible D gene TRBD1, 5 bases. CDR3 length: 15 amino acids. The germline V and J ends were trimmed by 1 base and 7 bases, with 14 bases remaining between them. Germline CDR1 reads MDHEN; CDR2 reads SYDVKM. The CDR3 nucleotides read TGTGCCAGCAGTTTATCAGGGTGGGCCGGGCAGCCCCAGCATTTT. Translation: CASSLSGWAGQPQHF. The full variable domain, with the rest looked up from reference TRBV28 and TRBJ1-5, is DVKVTQSSRYLVKRTGEKVFLECVQDMDHENMFWYRQDPGLGLRLIYFSYDVKMKEKGDIPEGYSVSREKKERFSLILESASTNQTSMYLCASSLSGWAGQPQHFGDGTRLSIL.

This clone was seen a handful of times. The CDR3 DNA reads TGTGCCAGCAGCCTTCAGGGTAGTAACACTGAAGCTTTCTTT. It codes for CASSLQGSNTEAFF. The chain is built from TRBV7-3 and TRBJ1-1, with D possibly TRBD1 on 5 matching bases. Between the trimmed V and J ends, which lost 5 bases and 2 bases, there was a span of 12 bases. The CDR3 has 14 residues. Germline assignment: CDR1 SGHTA and CDR2 FQGTGA.

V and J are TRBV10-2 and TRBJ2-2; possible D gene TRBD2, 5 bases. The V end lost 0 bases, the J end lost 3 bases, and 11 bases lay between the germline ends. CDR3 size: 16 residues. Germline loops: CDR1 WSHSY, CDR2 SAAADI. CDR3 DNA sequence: TGCGCCAGCAGTGAGTCCGCGACTAAAGACACCGGGGAGCTGTTTTTT. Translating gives CASSESATKDTGELFF.

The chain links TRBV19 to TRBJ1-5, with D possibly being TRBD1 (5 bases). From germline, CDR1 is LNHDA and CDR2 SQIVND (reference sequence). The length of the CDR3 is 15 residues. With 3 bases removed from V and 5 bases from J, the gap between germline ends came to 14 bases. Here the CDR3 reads CASSITWGGDQPQHF. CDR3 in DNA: TGTGCCAGTAGTATCACATGGGGAGGGGATCAGCCCCAGCATTTT.

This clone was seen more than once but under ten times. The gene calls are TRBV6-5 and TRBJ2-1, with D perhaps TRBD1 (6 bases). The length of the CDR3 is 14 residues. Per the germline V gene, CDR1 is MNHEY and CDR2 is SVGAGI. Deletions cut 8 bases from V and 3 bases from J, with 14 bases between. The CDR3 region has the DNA TGTGCCAGCGAGGCCGGGACAAGCTACAATGAGCAGTTCTTC. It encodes CASEAGTSYNEQFF.

The CDR3 loop is CASSRRGAEDEQFF. DNA for the CDR3: TGTGCCAGCAGTCGTCGGGGGGCCGAGGATGAGCAGTTCTTC. The chain combines TRBV7-3 with TRBJ2-1; D perhaps matches TRBD2 (7 bases). This CDR3 contains 14 residues. Germline V lookup: CDR1 SGHTA, CDR2 FQGTGA. V shed 6 bases and J shed 8 bases, with 17 bases lying between them.